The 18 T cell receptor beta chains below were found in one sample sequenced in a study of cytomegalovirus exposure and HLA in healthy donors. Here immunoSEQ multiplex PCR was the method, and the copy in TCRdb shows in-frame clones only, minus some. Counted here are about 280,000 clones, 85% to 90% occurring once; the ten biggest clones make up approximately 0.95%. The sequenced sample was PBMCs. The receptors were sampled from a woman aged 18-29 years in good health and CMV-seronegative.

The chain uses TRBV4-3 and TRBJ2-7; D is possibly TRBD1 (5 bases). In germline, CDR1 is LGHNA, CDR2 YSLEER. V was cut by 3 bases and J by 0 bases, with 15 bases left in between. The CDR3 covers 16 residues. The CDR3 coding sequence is TGCGCCAGCAGCCACCAGAGACAGAGGAGCTCCTACGAGCAGTACTTC. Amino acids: CASSHQRQRSSYEQYF.

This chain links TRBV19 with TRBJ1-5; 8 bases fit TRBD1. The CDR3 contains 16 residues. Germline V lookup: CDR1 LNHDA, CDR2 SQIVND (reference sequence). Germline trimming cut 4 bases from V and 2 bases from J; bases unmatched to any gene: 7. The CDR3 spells CASSKDRAVGNQPQHF. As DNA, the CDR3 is TGTGCCAGTAGTAAGGACAGGGCGGTGGGCAATCAGCCCCAGCATTTT. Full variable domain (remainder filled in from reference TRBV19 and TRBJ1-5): DGGITQSPKYLFRKEGQNVTLSCEQNLNHDAMYWYRQDPGQGLRLIYYSQIVNDFQKGDIAEGYSVSREKKESFPLTVTSAQKNPTAFYLCASSKDRAVGNQPQHFGDGTRLSIL.

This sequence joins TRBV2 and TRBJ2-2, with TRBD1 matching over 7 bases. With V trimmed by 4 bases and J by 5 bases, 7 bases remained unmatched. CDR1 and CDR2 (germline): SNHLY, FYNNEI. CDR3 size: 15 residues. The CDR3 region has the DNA TGTGCCAGCAGTGGACAGGGAACAAGGACCGGGGAGCTGTTTTTT. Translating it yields CASSGQGTRTGELFF.

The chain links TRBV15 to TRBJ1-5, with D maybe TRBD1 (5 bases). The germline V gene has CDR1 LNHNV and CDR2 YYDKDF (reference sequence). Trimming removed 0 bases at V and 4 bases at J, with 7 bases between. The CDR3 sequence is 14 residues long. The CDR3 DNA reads TGTGCCACCAGCAGAGACAGGGTTAATCAGCCCCAGCATTTT. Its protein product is CATSRDRVNQPQHF.

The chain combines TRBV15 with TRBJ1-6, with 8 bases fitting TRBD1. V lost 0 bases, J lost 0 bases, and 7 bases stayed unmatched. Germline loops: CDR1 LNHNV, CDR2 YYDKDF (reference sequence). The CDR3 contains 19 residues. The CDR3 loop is CATSRDMGTGDSYNSPLHF. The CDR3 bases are TGTGCCACCAGCAGAGATATGGGGACAGGCGACTCCTATAATTCACCCCTCCACTTT.

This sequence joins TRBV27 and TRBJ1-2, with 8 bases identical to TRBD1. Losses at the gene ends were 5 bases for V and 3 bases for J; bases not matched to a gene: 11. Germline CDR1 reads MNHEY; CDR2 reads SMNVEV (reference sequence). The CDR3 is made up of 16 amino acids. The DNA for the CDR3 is TGTGCCAGCAGTCCCAGGGGGCGAGCATTCGACTATGGCTACACCTTC. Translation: CASSPRGRAFDYGYTF.

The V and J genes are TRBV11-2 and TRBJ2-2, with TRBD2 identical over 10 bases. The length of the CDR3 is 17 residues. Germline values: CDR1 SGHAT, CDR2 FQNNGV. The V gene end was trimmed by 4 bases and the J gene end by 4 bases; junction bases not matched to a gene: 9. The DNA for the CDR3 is TGTGCCAGCAGCTCCAACGGGCTAGCGGGAGTCACCGGGGAGCTGTTTTTT. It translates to CASSSNGLAGVTGELFF.

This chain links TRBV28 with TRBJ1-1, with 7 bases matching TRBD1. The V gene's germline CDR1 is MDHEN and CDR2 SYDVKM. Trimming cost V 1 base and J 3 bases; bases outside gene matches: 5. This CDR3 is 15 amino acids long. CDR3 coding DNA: TGTGCCAGCAGTTTATTCGACAGGGAGTACACTGAAGCTTTCTTT. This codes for CASSLFDREYTEAFF.

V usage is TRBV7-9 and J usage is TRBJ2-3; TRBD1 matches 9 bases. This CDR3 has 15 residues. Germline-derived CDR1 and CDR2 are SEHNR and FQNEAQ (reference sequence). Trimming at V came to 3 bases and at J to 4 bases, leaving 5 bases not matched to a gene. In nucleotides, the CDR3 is TGTGCCAGCAGCTTGCGGGACAGGGTGGCAGATACGCAGTATTTT. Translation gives CASSLRDRVADTQYF.

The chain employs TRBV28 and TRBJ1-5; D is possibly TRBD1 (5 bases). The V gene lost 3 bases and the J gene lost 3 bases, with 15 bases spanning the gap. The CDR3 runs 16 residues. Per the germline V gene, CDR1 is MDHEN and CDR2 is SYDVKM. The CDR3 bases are TGTGCCAGCAGTTTTGCGGGGACGTCCCACAATCAGCCCCAGCATTTT. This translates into CASSFAGTSHNQPQHF.

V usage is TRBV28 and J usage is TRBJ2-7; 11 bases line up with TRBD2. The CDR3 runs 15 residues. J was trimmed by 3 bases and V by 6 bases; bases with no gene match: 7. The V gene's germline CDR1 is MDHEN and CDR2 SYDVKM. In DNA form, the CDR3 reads TGTGCCAGCAGACCCCAGACTAGCGGGAACTACGAGCAGTACTTC. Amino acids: CASRPQTSGNYEQYF.

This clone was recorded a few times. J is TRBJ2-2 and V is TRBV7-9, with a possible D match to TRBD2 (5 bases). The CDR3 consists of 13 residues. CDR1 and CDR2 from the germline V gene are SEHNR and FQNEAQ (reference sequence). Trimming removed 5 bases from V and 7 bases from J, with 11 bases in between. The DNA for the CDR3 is TGTGCCAGCAGCACCCGGGGAAACGGGGAGCTGTTTTTT. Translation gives CASSTRGNGELFF.

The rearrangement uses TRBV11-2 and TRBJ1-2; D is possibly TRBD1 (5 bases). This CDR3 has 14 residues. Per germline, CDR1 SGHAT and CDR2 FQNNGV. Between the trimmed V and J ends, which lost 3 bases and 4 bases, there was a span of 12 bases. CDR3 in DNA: TGTGCCAGCAGCTTGTCGACAGCCTTCTATGGCTACACCTTC. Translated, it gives CASSLSTAFYGYTF.

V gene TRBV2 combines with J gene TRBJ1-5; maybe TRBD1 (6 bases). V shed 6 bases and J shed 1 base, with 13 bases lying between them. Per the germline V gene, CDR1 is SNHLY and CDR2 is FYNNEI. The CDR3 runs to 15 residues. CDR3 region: CASSPQGPSNQPQHF. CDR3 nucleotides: TGTGCCAGCAGCCCCCAGGGGCCCAGCAATCAGCCCCAGCATTTT.

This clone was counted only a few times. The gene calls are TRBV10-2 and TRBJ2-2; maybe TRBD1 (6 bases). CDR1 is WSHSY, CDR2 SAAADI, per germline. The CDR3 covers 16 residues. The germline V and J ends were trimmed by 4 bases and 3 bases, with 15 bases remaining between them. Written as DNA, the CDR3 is TGCGCCAGCAGTGGGGGGCCAGGGGCGTACACCGGGGAGCTGTTTTTT. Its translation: CASSGGPGAYTGELFF.

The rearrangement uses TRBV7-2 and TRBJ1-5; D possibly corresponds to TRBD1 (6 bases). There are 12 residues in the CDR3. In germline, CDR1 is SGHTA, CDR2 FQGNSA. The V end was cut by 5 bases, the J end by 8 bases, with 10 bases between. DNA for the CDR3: TGTGCCAGCAGCCCAGCAGGGGAGCCCCAGCATTTT. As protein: CASSPAGEPQHF. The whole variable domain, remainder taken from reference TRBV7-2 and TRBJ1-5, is GAGVSQSPSNKVTEKGKDVELRCDPISGHTALYWYRQSLGQGLEFLIYFQGNSAPDKSGLPSDRFSAERTGGSVSTLTIQRTQQEDSAVYLCASSPAGEPQHFGDGTRLSIL.

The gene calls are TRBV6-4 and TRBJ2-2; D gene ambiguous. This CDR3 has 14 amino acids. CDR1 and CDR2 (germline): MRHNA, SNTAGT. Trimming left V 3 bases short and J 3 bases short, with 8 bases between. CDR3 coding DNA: TGTGCCAGCAGTGAACCAGGTCACACCGGGGAGCTGTTTTTT. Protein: CASSEPGHTGELFF.

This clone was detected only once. The CDR3 region has the DNA TGTGCCAGCAGTTACCACAGGGACAACGAGCAGTACTTC. This sequence encodes CASSYHRDNEQYF. The gene calls are TRBV6-5 and TRBJ2-7; TRBD1 is a possible D gene (6 bases). Germline CDR1 is MNHEY and CDR2 is SVGAGI. V gave up 2 bases and J gave up 5 bases, with 10 bases separating them. This CDR3 contains 13 residues.